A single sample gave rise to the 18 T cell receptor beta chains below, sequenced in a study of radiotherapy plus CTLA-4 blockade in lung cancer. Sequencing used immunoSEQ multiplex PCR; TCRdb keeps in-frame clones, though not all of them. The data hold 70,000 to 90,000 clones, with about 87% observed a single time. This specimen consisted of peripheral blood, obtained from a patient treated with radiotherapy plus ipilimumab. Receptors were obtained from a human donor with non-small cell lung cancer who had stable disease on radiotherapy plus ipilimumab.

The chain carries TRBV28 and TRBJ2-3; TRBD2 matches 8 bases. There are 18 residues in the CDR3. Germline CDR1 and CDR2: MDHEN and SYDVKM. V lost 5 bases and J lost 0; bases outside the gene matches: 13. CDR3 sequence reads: CASSQQGFSGASTDTQYF. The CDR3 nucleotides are TGTGCCAGCAGTCAACAGGGTTTTAGCGGGGCTAGCACAGATACGCAGTATTTT.

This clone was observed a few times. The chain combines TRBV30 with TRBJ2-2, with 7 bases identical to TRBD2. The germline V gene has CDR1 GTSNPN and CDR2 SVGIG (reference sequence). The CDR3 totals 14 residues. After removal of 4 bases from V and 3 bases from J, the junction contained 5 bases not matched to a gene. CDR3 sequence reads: CAWKRLADTGELFF. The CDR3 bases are TGTGCCTGGAAGAGGCTAGCGGACACCGGGGAGCTGTTTTTT.

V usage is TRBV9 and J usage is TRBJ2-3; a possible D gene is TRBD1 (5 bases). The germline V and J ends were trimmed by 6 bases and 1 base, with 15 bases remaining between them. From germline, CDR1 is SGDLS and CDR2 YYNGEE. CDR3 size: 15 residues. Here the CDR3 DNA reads TGTGCCAGCACCCTGGCAGGGAAAGGCACAGATACGCAGTATTTT. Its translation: CASTLAGKGTDTQYF.

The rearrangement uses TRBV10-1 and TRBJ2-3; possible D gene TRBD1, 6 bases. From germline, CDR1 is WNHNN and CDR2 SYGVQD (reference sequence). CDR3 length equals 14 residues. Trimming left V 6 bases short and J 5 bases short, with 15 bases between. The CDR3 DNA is TGCGCCAGCAGCCGGGACACTAGGCAAGATACGCAGTATTTT. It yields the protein CASSRDTRQDTQYF.

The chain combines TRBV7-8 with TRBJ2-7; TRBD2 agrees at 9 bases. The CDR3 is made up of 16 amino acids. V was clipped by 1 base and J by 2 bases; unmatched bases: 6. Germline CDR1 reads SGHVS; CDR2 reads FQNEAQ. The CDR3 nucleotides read TGTGCCAGCAGCTTAGGCAGTAGCGGGAGCCCCTACGAGCAGTACTTC. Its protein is CASSLGSSGSPYEQYF.

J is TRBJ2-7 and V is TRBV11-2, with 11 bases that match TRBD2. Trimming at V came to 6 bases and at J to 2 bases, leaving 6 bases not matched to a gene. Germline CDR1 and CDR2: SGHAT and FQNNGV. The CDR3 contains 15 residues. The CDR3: CASREGTSGPYEQYF. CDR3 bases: TGTGCCAGCAGGGAAGGGACTAGCGGTCCCTACGAGCAGTACTTC.

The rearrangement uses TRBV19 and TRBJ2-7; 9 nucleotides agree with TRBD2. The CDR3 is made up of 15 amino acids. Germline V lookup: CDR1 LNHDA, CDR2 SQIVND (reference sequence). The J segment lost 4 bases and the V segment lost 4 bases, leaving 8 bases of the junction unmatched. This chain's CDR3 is CASSNLAGFGYEQYF. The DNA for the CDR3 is TGTGCCAGTAGTAATCTAGCGGGATTCGGGTACGAGCAGTACTTC.

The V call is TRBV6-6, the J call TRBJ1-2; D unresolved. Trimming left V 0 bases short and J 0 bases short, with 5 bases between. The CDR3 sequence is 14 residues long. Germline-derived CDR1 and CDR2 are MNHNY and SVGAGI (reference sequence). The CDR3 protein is CASSYSTANYGYTF. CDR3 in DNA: TGTGCCAGCAGTTACTCCACAGCTAACTATGGCTACACCTTC.

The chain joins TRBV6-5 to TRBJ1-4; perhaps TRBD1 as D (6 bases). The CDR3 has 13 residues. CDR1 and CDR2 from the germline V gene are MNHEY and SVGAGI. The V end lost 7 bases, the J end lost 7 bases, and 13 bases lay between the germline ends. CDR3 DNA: TGTGCCAGCAAGGGGGGGGTGGCTGAAAAACTGTTTTTT. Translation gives CASKGGVAEKLFF.

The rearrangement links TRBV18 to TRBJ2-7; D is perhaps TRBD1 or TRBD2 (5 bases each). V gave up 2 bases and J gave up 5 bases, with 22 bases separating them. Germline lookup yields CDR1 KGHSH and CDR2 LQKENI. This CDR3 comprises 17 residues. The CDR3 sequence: CASSPRGRDLSVDEQYF. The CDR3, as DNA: TGTGCCAGCTCACCAAGAGGCAGGGACCTGTCTGTCGACGAGCAGTACTTC.

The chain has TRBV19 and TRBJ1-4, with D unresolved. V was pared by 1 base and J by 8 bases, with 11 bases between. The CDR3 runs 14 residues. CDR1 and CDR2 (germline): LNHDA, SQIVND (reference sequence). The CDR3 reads CASSIGTGPEKLFF. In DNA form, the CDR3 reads TGTGCCAGTAGTATAGGTACTGGGCCCGAAAAACTGTTTTTT. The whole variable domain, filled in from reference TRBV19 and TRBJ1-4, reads DGGITQSPKYLFRKEGQNVTLSCEQNLNHDAMYWYRQDPGQGLRLIYYSQIVNDFQKGDIAEGYSVSREKKESFPLTVTSAQKNPTAFYLCASSIGTGPEKLFFGSGTQLSVL.

Here the CDR3 reads CASSDSKGNREETQYF. The CDR3 region has the DNA TGTGCCAGCAGTGACTCGAAAGGTAACAGGGAAGAGACCCAGTACTTC. The chain joins TRBV6-4 to TRBJ2-5, with D possibly matching TRBD1 (6 bases). V shed 0 bases and J shed 3 bases, with 14 bases lying between them. Germline assignment: CDR1 MRHNA and CDR2 SNTAGT. This CDR3 has 16 amino acids.

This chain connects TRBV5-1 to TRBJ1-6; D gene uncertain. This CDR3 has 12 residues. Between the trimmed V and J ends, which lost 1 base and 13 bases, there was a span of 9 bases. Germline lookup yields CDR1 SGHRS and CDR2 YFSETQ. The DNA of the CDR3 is TGCGCCAGCAGCTTGAGAGGAGAGCCCCTCCACTTT. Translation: CASSLRGEPLHF.

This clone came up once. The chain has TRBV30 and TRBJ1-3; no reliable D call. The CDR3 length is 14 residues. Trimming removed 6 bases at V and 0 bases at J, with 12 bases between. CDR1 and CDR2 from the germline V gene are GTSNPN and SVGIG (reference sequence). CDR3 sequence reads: CACVRESSGNTIYF. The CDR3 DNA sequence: TGTGCCTGCGTAAGGGAGAGCTCTGGAAACACCATATATTTT.

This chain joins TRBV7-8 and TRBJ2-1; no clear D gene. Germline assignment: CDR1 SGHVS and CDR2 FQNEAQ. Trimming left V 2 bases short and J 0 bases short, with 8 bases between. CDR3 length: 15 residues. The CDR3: CASSLTEVSYNEQFF. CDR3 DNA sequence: TGTGCCAGCAGCTTAACGGAAGTCTCCTACAATGAGCAGTTCTTC.

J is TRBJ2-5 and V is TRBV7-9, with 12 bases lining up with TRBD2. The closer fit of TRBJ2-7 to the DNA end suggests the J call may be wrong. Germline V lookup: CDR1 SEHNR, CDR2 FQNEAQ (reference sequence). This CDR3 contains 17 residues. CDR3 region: CASSSEAFGLAGYEQYF. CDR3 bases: TGTGCCAGCAGCTCGGAGGCATTCGGACTAGCGGGATACGAGCAGTACTTC.

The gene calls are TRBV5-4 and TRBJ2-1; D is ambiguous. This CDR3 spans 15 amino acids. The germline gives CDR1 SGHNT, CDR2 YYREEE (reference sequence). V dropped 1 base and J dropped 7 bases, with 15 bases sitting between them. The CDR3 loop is CASSLSGNAMNEQFF. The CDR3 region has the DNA TGTGCCAGCAGCTTGTCGGGCAACGCGATGAATGAGCAGTTCTTC.

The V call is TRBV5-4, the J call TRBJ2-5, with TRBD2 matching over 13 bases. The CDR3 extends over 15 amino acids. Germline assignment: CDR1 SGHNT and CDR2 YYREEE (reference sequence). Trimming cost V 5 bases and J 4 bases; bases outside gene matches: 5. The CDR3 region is CASRKLAGGPETQYF. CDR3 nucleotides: TGTGCCAGCAGGAAACTAGCGGGAGGGCCAGAGACCCAGTACTTC.